The rows below give T cell receptor beta chains drawn from one sample of a study of regulatory T cells in long-lasting Graves disease. TCRdb re-analysed the multiplex PCR reads in MiXCR, keeping a single row per CDR3 protein. In the table there are 350,000 to 450,000 distinct CDR3 sequences, over 15% of which are singletons. In addition, the sample was reused for a study of T cells in Graves' hyperthyroidism and ophthalmopathy.

Sequencing used peripheral blood mononuclear cells (PBMCs), obtained at new diagnosis, from a patient treated with antithyroid drugs. These receptors originate from a man aged 35-49 years with Graves disease. The CDR3 runs from the conserved cysteine through the conserved F or W. Each record gives: clone size, J gene, V gene, CDR3 length, D gene, CDR3 protein, CDR3 DNA. D genes are given only for firm matches. A clone size is listed for some rows: how often the clone was seen (once, few, many), or a class if it is expanded.

size: many; J: TRBJ2-5; V: TRBV7-2; length: 16; D: TRBD2; CDR3: CASSLMRASGGKAQYF; DNA: TGTGCCAGCAGCTTGATGAGGGCTAGCGGGGGGAAGGCCCAGTACTTC
size: few; J: TRBJ1-6; V: TRBV20-1; length: 15; D: -; CDR3: CSARDQTVYNSPLHF; DNA: TGCAGTGCTAGAGATCAGACAGTCTATAATTCACCCCTCCACTTT
size: many; J: TRBJ2-5; V: TRBV28; length: 14; D: -; CDR3: CASSSWAGTETQYF; DNA: TGTGCCAGCAGTTCATGGGCGGGGACAGAGACCCAGTACTTC
size: few; J: TRBJ2-1; V: TRBV19; length: 16; D: TRBD1; CDR3: CASSTSPGQGYNEQFF; DNA: TGTGCCAGTAGCACAAGCCCGGGACAGGGGTACAATGAGCAGTTCTTC
size: many; J: TRBJ2-5; V: TRBV5-5; length: 12; D: -; CDR3: CASKYSQETQYF; DNA: TGTGCCAGCAAGTACAGCCAAGAGACCCAGTACTTC
size: many; J: TRBJ2-2; V: TRBV24-1; length: 16; D: -; CDR3: CATSDFDSYNTGELFF; DNA: TGTGCCACCAGTGATTTCGACAGTTATAACACCGGGGAGCTGTTTTTT
size: many; J: TRBJ2-1; V: TRBV3-1; length: 12; D: -; CDR3: CASSQKDGEQFF; DNA: TGTGCCAGCAGCCAGAAGGACGGGGAGCAGTTCTTC
size: many; J: TRBJ1-5; V: TRBV28; length: 15; D: -; CDR3: CASRSPGFGNQPQHF; DNA: TGTGCCAGCCGAAGCCCAGGGTTCGGCAATCAGCCCCAGCATTTT
size: few; J: TRBJ2-5; V: TRBV12-3/TRBV12-4; length: 13; D: -; CDR3: CASSFNSLETQYF; DNA: TGTGCCAGCAGTTTCAACAGTTTAGAGACCCAGTACTTC
size: few; J: TRBJ2-1; V: TRBV19; length: 11; D: -; CDR3: CASSINNEQFF; DNA: TGTGCCAGTAGTATCAACAATGAGCAGTTCTTC
size: many; J: TRBJ2-3; V: TRBV2; length: 14; D: -; CDR3: CASSQLANTDTQYF; DNA: TGTGCCAGCAGCCAACTAGCAAACACAGATACGCAGTATTTT
size: -; J: TRBJ2-5; V: TRBV27; length: 13; D: -; CDR3: CASSWISGETQYF; DNA: TGTGCCAGCAGTTGGATAAGTGGAGAGACCCAGTACTTC
size: many; J: TRBJ1-5; V: TRBV12-3/TRBV12-4; length: 14; D: TRBD1; CDR3: CASSLGQGLQPQHF; DNA: TGTGCCAGCAGTTTGGGACAGGGCCTTCAGCCCCAGCATTTT
size: -; J: TRBJ1-2; V: TRBV7-8; length: 13; D: -; CDR3: CASSSNYNYGYTF; DNA: TGTGCCAGCAGCTCAAACTATAACTATGGCTACACCTTC
size: many; J: TRBJ2-2; V: TRBV7-8; length: 16; D: TRBD1; CDR3: CASSLGQAANTGELFF; DNA: TGTGCCAGCAGCCTCGGACAGGCTGCGAACACCGGGGAGCTGTTTTTT
size: many; J: TRBJ1-1; V: TRBV7-2; length: 18; D: -; CDR3: CASSLTPHRVGLRTEAFF; DNA: TGTGCCAGCAGCTTAACCCCGCACAGGGTTGGTTTGCGGACTGAAGCTTTCTTT
size: many; J: TRBJ1-6; V: TRBV20-1; length: 14; D: -; CDR3: CSAPTELRNSPLHF; DNA: TGCAGTGCTCCGACGGAACTAAGAAATTCACCCCTCCACTTT
size: few; J: TRBJ2-2; V: TRBV5-1; length: 14; D: TRBD1; CDR3: CASNRGLGTGELFF; DNA: TGCGCCAGCAACAGGGGGCTGGGCACCGGGGAGCTGTTTTTT
size: many; J: TRBJ2-5; V: TRBV28; length: 11; D: -; CDR3: CASTAGQGKYF; DNA: TGTGCCAGCACCGCCGGGCAGGGGAAGTACTTC
size: many; J: TRBJ2-2; V: TRBV15; length: 18; D: TRBD2; CDR3: CATSRDKSRGGGTGELFF; DNA: TGTGCCACCAGCAGAGATAAGTCTCGGGGCGGGGGCACCGGGGAGCTGTTTTTT
size: few; J: TRBJ2-3; V: TRBV4-1; length: 18; D: -; CDR3: CASSQDSQQGPNLDTQYF; DNA: TGCGCCAGCAGCCAAGATAGCCAGCAGGGCCCTAACCTAGATACGCAGTATTTT
size: -; J: TRBJ2-3; V: TRBV7-2; length: 16; D: -; CDR3: CAGSIRSVPSTDTQYF; DNA: TGTGCCGGCAGCATTAGATCGGTCCCGAGCACAGATACGCAGTATTTT
size: few; J: TRBJ2-5; V: TRBV5-1; length: 16; D: TRBD1; CDR3: CASSRATGGGYETQYF; DNA: TGCGCCAGCAGCCGGGCAACAGGGGGCGGGTACGAGACCCAGTACTTC
size: -; J: TRBJ1-5; V: TRBV7-2; length: 15; D: -; CDR3: CASSPPGGSGQPQHF; DNA: TGTGCCAGCAGCCCCCCTGGCGGGAGCGGTCAGCCCCAGCATTTT
size: -; J: TRBJ2-1; V: TRBV5-1; length: 14; D: TRBD2; CDR3: CASSSYTGGDEQFF; DNA: TGCGCCAGCAGCAGCTATACGGGGGGTGATGAGCAGTTCTTC
size: few; J: TRBJ2-3; V: TRBV20-1; length: 14; D: -; CDR3: CSARRQLKTDTQYF; DNA: TGCAGTGCTAGACGCCAGTTAAAGACAGATACGCAGTATTTT
size: many; J: TRBJ2-1; V: TRBV12-3/TRBV12-4; length: 16; D: -; CDR3: CASSKSGGYSVNEQFF; DNA: TGTGCCAGCAGTAAAAGTGGAGGGTATTCCGTAAATGAGCAGTTCTTC
size: few; J: TRBJ2-3; V: TRBV28; length: 15; D: -; CDR3: CTSSLPFRDTDTQYF; DNA: TGTACCAGCAGTTTACCCTTCCGCGACACAGATACGCAGTATTTT
size: -; J: TRBJ1-2; V: TRBV7-3; length: 11; D: -; CDR3: CASSGGYGYTF; DNA: TGTGCCAGCAGCGGAGGGTATGGCTACACCTTC
size: many; J: TRBJ1-2; V: TRBV10-3; length: 13; D: -; CDR3: CAIRTDSYYGYTF; DNA: TGTGCCATCAGGACAGACAGCTACTATGGCTACACCTTC
size: many; J: TRBJ2-3; V: TRBV7-2; length: 13; D: -; CDR3: CASRTYGPDTQYF; DNA: TGTGCCAGCCGAACCTACGGCCCAGATACGCAGTATTTT
size: many; J: TRBJ2-5; V: TRBV12-5; length: 17; D: TRBD1; CDR3: CASGLVLGQGGLETQYF; DNA: TGTGCTAGTGGTTTGGTACTGGGACAGGGTGGCTTGGAGACCCAGTACTTC
size: -; J: TRBJ2-4; V: TRBV27; length: 15; D: -; CDR3: CASSLLGGGLDIQYF; DNA: TGTGCCAGCAGTTTATTGGGGGGGGGGCTTGACATTCAGTACTTC
size: many; J: TRBJ2-3; V: TRBV2; length: 16; D: -; CDR3: CASSGPRTASTDTQYF; DNA: TGTGCCAGCAGTGGGCCGAGGACCGCGAGCACAGATACGCAGTATTTT
size: -; J: TRBJ1-2; V: TRBV20-1; length: 16; D: -; CDR3: CSAQRQGIILNYGYTF; DNA: TGCAGTGCCCAGCGCCAGGGCATTATCCTAAACTATGGCTACACCTTC
size: many; J: TRBJ1-1; V: TRBV20-1; length: 12; D: -; CDR3: CSARGSLEQAFF; DNA: TGCAGTGCTAGAGGTTCGTTGGAACAAGCTTTCTTT
size: few; J: TRBJ2-1; V: TRBV13; length: 15; D: -; CDR3: CASRLMGGVQDEQFF; DNA: TGTGCCAGCAGACTGATGGGGGGAGTGCAAGATGAGCAGTTCTTC
size: many; J: TRBJ2-1; V: TRBV5-6; length: 15; D: -; CDR3: CASSFSWSSYNEQFF; DNA: TGTGCCAGCAGCTTTTCCTGGAGCTCCTACAATGAGCAGTTCTTC
size: many; J: TRBJ2-3; V: TRBV2; length: 13; D: -; CDR3: CASIRGAADTQYF; DNA: TGTGCCAGCATCCGAGGGGCAGCGGATACGCAGTATTTT
size: many; J: TRBJ1-1; V: TRBV28; length: 15; D: -; CDR3: CASSLLDRLNTEAFF; DNA: TGTGCCAGCAGCCTTCTAGACAGGCTGAACACTGAAGCTTTCTTT
size: -; J: TRBJ2-7; V: TRBV5-1; length: 14; D: TRBD2; CDR3: CASSITGTSYEQYF; DNA: TGCGCCAGCAGCATAACCGGGACTAGCTACGAGCAGTACTTC
size: many; J: TRBJ2-3; V: TRBV20-1; length: 13; D: -; CDR3: CSAPRTGTDTQYF; DNA: TGCAGTGCTCCCCGGACAGGCACAGATACGCAGTATTTT
size: -; J: TRBJ2-5; V: TRBV28; length: 15; D: TRBD1; CDR3: CASSPGDRGWETQYF; DNA: TGTGCCAGCAGTCCCGGAGACAGGGGTTGGGAGACCCAGTACTTC
size: -; J: TRBJ2-7; V: TRBV28; length: 14; D: TRBD1; CDR3: CASSFLGQGARQYF; DNA: TGTGCCAGCAGTTTCCTGGGACAGGGGGCTCGACAGTACTTC
size: many; J: TRBJ2-7; V: TRBV20-1; length: 15; D: TRBD2; CDR3: CSARDRLAGTGEQYF; DNA: TGCAGTGCTAGAGATCGACTAGCGGGGACGGGCGAGCAGTACTTC
size: once; J: TRBJ2-1; V: TRBV19; length: 11; D: -; CDR3: CASKEDNEQFF; DNA: TGTGCCAGTAAGGAGGATAATGAGCAGTTCTTC
size: -; J: TRBJ2-2; V: TRBV14; length: 15; D: -; CDR3: CASSPLGQDPGELFF; DNA: TGTGCCAGCAGCCCCCTGGGACAAGATCCCGGGGAGCTGTTTTTT
size: -; J: TRBJ1-4; V: TRBV27; length: 15; D: -; CDR3: CASSLSRGLAEKLFF; DNA: TGTGCCAGCAGTTTATCGAGGGGGTTGGCTGAAAAACTGTTTTTT
size: many; J: TRBJ2-3; V: TRBV10-3; length: 12; D: -; CDR3: CAIRDNTDTQYF; DNA: TGTGCCATCAGGGACAACACAGATACGCAGTATTTT
size: few; J: TRBJ1-6; V: TRBV14; length: 15; D: -; CDR3: CASSQVDTYNSPLHF; DNA: TGTGCCAGCAGCCAAGTTGACACCTATAATTCACCCCTCCACTTT
size: many; J: TRBJ2-7; V: TRBV7-2; length: 18; D: TRBD2; CDR3: CASSSIVLAGLRSYEQYF; DNA: TGTGCCAGCAGCTCAATTGTTCTAGCGGGCCTCCGCTCCTACGAGCAGTACTTC
size: -; J: TRBJ1-4; V: TRBV28; length: 18; D: TRBD1; CDR3: CATATGGVNIPTNEKLFF; DNA: TGTGCCACCGCTACAGGGGGCGTAAACATTCCAACTAATGAAAAACTGTTTTTT
size: many; J: TRBJ1-5; V: TRBV28; length: 13; D: -; CDR3: CASSLNRGQPQHF; DNA: TGTGCCAGCAGTCTCAATCGGGGTCAGCCCCAGCATTTT
size: many; J: TRBJ2-1; V: TRBV12-3/TRBV12-4; length: 15; D: TRBD2; CDR3: CASSLSSGGWNEQFF; DNA: TGTGCCAGCAGTTTGTCCAGCGGGGGGTGGAATGAGCAGTTCTTC
size: many; J: TRBJ2-3; V: TRBV3-1; length: 16; D: TRBD1; CDR3: CASSHTGTGGSDTQYF; DNA: TGTGCCAGCAGCCATACCGGGACAGGGGGCTCTGATACGCAGTATTTT
size: many; J: TRBJ1-2; V: TRBV3-1; length: 15; D: TRBD1; CDR3: CASSQDHAGGSGYTF; DNA: TGTGCCAGCAGCCAAGATCATGCAGGGGGTAGTGGCTACACCTTC